This T cell receptor (beta chain) was obtained from a study of blood T cells in healthy people across ages. The study's findings and limits: There were more naive CD4+ cells and higher diversity in long-lived donors than in aged donors. Per-million-T-cell TCR beta diversity fell roughly linearly with age.

Remarks on this clonotype: Antigen specificity is unknown.

Trimming left V 3 bases short and J 13 bases short, with 19 bases between. The germline gives CDR1 SEHNR, CDR2 FQNEAQ (reference sequence). The CDR3 runs to 14 residues. A second PCR of roughly 6 to 12 cycles used a sample-barcoded 5' primer and a J-beta primer mix. TCRdb reprocessed the 5' RACE reads via MiXCR and lists one record per CDR3 protein. The profile shows 1.5 million to 1.9 million distinct CDR3 sequences, less than 45% of them singletons. Material for sequencing was blood. The chain joins TRBV7-9 to TRBJ2-1, with a possible D match to TRBD2 (5 bases). The receptor was isolated from a woman under 30 in good health. CDR3 DNA: TGTGCCAGCAGCTTCCCAGCCGGGAAAGAGACCCAGTTCTTC. Its protein is CASSFPAGKETQFF.